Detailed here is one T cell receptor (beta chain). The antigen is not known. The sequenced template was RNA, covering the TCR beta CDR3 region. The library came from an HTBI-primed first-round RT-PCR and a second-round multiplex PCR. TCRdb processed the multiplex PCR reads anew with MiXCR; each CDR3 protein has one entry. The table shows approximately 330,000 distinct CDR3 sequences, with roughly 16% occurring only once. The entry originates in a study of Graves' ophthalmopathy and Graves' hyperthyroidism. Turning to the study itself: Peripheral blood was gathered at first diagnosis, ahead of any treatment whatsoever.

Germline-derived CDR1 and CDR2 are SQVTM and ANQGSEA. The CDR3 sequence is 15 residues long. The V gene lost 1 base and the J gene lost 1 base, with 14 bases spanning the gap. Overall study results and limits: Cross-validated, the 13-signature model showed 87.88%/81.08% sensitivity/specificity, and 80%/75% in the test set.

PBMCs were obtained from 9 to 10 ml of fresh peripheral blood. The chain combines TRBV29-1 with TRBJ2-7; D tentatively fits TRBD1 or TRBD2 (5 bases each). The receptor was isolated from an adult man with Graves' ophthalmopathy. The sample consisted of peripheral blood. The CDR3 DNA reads TGCAGCGTTGAAGTAGCCGGGACGCATTCCTACGAGCAGTACTTC. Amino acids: CSVEVAGTHSYEQYF.